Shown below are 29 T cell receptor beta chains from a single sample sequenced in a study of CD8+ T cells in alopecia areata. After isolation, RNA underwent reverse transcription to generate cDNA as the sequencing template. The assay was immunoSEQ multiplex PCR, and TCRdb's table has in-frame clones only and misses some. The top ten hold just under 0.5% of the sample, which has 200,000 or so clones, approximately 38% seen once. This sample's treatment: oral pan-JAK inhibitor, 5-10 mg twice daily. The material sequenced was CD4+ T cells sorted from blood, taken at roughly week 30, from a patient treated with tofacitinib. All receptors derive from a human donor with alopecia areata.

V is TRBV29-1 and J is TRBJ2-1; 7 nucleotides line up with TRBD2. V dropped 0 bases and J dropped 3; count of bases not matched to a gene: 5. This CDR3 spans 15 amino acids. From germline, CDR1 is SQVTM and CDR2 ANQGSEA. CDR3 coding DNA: TGCAGCGTTGAAGAGGGGCGGGAGTTCTACAATGAGCAGTTCTTC. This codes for CSVEEGREFYNEQFF.

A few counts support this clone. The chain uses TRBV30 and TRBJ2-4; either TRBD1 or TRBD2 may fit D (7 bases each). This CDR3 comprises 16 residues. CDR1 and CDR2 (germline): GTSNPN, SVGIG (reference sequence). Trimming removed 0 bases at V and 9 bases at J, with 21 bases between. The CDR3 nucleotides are TGTGCCTGGAGTGTACTCTCGAGACAGGGAGGGAGCATTCAGTACTTC. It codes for CAWSVLSRQGGSIQYF.

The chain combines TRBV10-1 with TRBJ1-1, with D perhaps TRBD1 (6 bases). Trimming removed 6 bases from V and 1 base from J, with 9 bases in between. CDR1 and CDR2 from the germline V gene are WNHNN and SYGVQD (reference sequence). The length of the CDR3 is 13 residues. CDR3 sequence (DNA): TGCGCCAGCAGCCAACAGGGGAACACTGAAGCTTTCTTT. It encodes CASSQQGNTEAFF.

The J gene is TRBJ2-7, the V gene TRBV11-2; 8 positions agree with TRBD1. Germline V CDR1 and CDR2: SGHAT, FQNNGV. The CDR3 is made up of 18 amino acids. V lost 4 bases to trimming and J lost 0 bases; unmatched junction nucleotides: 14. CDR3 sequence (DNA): TGTGCCAGCAGCTCCCCCGGGAGACGGACAGGGAGCTCCTACGAGCAGTACTTC. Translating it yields CASSSPGRRTGSSYEQYF.

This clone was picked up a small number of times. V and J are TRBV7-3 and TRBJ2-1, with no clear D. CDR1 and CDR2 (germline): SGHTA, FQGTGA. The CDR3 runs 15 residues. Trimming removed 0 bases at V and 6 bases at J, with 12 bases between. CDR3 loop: CASSLTDQPRNEQFF. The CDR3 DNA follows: TGTGCCAGCAGCTTAACTGACCAACCCCGCAATGAGCAGTTCTTC.

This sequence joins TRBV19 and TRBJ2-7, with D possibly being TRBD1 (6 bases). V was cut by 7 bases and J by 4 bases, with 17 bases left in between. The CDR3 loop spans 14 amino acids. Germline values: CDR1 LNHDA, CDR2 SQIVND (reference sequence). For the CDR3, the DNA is TGTGCCAGTACCACTGGCAGGGGTAGGTACGAGCAGTACTTC. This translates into CASTTGRGRYEQYF. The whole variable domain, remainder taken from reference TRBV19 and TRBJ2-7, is DGGITQSPKYLFRKEGQNVTLSCEQNLNHDAMYWYRQDPGQGLRLIYYSQIVNDFQKGDIAEGYSVSREKKESFPLTVTSAQKNPTAFYLCASTTGRGRYEQYFGPGTRLTVT.

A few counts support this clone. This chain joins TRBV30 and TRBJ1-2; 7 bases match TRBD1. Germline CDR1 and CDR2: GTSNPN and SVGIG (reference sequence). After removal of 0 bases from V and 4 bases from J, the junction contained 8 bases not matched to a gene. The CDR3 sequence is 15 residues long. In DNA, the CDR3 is TGTGCCTGGAGTGTTCCCAGGGGGACTTCCTATGGCTACACCTTC. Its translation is CAWSVPRGTSYGYTF.

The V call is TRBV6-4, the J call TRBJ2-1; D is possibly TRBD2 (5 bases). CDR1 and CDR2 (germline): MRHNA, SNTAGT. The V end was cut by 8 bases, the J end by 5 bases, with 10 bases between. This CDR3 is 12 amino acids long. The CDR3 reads CASLWEHNEQFF. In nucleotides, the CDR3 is TGTGCCAGCCTTTGGGAGCACAATGAGCAGTTCTTC.

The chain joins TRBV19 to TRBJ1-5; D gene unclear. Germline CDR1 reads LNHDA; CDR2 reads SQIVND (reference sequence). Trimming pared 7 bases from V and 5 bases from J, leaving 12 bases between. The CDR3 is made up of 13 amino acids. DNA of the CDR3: TGTGCCAGTACCCCCCGGGAAGATCAGCCCCAGCATTTT. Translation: CASTPREDQPQHF.

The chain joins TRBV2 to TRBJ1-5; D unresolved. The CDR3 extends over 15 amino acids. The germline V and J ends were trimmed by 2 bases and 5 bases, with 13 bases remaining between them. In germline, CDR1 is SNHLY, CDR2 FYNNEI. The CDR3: CASSERRTRDQPQHF. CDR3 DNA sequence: TGTGCCAGCAGTGAACGAAGAACACGAGATCAGCCCCAGCATTTT. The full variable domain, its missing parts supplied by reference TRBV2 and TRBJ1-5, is EPEVTQTPSHQVTQMGQEVILRCVPISNHLYFYWYRQILGQKVEFLVSFYNNEISEKSEIFDDQFSVERPDGSNFTLKIRSTKLEDSAMYFCASSERRTRDQPQHFGDGTRLSIL.

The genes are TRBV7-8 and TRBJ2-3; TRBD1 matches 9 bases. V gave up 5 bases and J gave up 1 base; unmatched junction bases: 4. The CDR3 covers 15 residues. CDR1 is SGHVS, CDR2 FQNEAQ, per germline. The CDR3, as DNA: TGTGCCAGCAGCGACAGGACAGGGGGCACAGATACGCAGTATTTT. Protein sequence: CASSDRTGGTDTQYF.

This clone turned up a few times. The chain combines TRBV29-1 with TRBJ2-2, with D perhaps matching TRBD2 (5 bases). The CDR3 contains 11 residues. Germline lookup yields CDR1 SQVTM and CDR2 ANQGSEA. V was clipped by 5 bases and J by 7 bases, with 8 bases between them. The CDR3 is CSVSRGGELFF. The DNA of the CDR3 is TGCAGCGTTTCTCGGGGCGGGGAGCTGTTTTTT.

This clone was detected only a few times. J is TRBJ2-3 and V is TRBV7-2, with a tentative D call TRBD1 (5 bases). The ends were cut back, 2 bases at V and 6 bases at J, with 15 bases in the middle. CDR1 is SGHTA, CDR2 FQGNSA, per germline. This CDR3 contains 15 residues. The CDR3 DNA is TGTGCCAGCAGCTTATGGGCAGGGAATGTGGATACGCAGTATTTT. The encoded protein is CASSLWAGNVDTQYF.

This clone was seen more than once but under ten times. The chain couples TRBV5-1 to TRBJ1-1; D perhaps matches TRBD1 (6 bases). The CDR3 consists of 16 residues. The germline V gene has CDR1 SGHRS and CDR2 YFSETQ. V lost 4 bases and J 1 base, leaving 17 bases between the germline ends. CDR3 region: CASSRKGQSSNTEAFF. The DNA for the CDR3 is TGCGCCAGCAGCCGTAAAGGACAGTCTTCGAACACTGAAGCTTTCTTT.

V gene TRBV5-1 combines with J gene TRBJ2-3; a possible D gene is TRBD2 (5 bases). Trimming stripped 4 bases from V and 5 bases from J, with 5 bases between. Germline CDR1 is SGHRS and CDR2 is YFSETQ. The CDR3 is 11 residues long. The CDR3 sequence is CASSREDTQYF. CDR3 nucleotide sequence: TGCGCCAGCAGCCGGGAAGATACGCAGTATTTT. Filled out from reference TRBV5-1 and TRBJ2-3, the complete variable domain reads KAGVTQTPRYLIKTRGQQVTLSCSPISGHRSVSWYQQTPGQGLQFLFEYFSETQRNKGNFPGRFSGRQFSNSRSEMNVSTLELGDSALYLCASSREDTQYFGPGTRLTVL.

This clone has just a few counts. The CDR3, as DNA: TGCGCCAGCAGCCCCAATCGGGACAACACTGAAGCTTTCTTT. Its protein product is CASSPNRDNTEAFF. The chain couples TRBV5-1 to TRBJ1-1; possible D gene TRBD1, 5 bases. Between the trimmed V and J ends, which lost 4 bases and 2 bases, there was a span of 12 bases. Germline values: CDR1 SGHRS, CDR2 YFSETQ. The CDR3 is 14 amino acids.

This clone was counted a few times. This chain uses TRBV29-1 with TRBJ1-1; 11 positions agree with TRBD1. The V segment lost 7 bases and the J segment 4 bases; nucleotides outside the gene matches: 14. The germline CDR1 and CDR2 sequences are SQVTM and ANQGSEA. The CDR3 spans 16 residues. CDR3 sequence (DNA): TGCAGCGCTTGGGGGACAGGGGGGACTATGAGCACTGAAGCTTTCTTT. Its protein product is CSAWGTGGTMSTEAFF. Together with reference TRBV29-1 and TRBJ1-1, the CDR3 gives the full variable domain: SAVISQKPSRDICQRGTSLTIQCQVDSQVTMMFWYRQQPGQSLTLIATANQGSEATYESGFVIDKFPISRPNLTFSTLTVSNMSPEDSSIYLCSAWGTGGTMSTEAFFGQGTRLTVV.

For the CDR3, the DNA is TGTGCCAGCAGCCCACGACTAGCGGGCCGTTCAGATACGCAGTATTTT. It codes for CASSPRLAGRSDTQYF. The rearrangement joins TRBV13 to TRBJ2-3; 10 nucleotides match TRBD2. The CDR3 is 16 amino acids. Germline V gives CDR1 PRHDT, CDR2 FYEKMQ (reference sequence). Unmatched junction bases numbered 9, after V lost 5 bases and J lost 4 bases.

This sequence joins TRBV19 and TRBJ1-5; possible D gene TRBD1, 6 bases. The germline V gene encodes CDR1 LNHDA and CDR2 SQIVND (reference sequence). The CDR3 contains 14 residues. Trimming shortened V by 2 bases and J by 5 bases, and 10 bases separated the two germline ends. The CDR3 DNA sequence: TGTGCCAGTAGTATATTTGGGGGCGATCAGCCCCAGCATTTT. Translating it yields CASSIFGGDQPQHF.

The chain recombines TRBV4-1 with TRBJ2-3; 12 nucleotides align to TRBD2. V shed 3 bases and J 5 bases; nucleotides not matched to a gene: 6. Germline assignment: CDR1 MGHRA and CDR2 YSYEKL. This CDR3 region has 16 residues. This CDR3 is CASSQELAGGGDTQYF. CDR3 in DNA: TGCGCCAGCAGCCAGGAACTAGCGGGAGGAGGAGATACGCAGTATTTT.

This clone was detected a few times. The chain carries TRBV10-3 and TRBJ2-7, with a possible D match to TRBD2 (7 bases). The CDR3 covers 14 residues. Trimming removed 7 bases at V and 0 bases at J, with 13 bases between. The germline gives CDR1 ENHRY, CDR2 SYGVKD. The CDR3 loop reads CAIKGEGDSYEQYF. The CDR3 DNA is TGTGCCATCAAGGGGGAGGGTGACTCCTACGAGCAGTACTTC.

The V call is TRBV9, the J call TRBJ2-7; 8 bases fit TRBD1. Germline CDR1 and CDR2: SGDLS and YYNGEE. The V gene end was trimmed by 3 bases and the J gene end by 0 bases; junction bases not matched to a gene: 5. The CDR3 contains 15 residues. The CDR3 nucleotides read TGTGCCAGCAGCGAACAAACAGGGGGCTCCTACGAGCAGTACTTC. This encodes CASSEQTGGSYEQYF.

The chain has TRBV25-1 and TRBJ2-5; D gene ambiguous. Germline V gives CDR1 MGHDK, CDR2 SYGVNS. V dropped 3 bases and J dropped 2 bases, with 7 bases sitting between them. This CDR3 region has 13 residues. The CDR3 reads CASSDGQQETQYF. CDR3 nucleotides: TGTGCCAGCAGTGACGGGCAGCAAGAGACCCAGTACTTC.

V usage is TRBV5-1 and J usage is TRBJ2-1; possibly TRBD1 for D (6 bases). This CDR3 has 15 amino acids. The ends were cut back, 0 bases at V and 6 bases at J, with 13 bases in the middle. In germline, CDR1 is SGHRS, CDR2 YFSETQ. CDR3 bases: TGCGCCAGCAGCTTGGAGGGTAGGGGGTCCAATGAGCAGTTCTTC. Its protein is CASSLEGRGSNEQFF.

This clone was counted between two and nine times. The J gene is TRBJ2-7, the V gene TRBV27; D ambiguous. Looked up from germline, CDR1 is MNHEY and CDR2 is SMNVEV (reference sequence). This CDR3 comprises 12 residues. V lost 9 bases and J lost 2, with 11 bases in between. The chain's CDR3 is CARAVKTYEQYF. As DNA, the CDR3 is TGTGCCAGGGCCGTGAAGACCTACGAGCAGTACTTC.

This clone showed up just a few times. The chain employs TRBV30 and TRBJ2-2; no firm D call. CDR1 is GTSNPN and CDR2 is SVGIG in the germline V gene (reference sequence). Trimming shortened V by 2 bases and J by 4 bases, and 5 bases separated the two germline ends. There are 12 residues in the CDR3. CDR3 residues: CAWSMSTGELFF. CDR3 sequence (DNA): TGTGCCTGGAGTATGAGCACCGGGGAGCTGTTTTTT.

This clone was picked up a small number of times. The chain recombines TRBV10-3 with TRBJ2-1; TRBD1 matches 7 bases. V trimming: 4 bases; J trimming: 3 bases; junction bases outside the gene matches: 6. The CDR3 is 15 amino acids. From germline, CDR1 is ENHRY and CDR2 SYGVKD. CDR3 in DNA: TGTGCCATCAGTGGTAGGTGGGACAGCTACAATGAGCAGTTCTTC. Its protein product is CAISGRWDSYNEQFF.

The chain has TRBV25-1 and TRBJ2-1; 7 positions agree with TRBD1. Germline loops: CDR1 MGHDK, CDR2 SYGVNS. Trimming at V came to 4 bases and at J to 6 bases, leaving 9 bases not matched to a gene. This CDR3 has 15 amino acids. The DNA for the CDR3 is TGTGCCAGCAGTGCAACTGCAGGGGGTGGCAATGAGCAGTTCTTC. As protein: CASSATAGGGNEQFF.

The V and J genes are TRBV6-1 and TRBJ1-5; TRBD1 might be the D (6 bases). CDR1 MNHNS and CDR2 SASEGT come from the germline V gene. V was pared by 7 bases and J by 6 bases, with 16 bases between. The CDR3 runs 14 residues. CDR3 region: CASTSGGASQPQHF. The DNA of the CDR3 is TGTGCCAGCACCTCGGGGGGGGCCAGTCAGCCCCAGCATTTT.